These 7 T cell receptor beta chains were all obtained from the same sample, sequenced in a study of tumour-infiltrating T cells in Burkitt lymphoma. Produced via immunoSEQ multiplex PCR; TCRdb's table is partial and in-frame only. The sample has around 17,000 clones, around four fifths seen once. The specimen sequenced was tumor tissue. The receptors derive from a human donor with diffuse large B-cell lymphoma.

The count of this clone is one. The CDR3 protein is CASSPPVGGGTDTQYF. The CDR3, as DNA: TGTGCCAGCAGTCCTCCGGTGGGGGGAGGCACAGATACGCAGTATTTT. The V call is TRBV25-1, the J call TRBJ2-3, with D possibly being TRBD2 (6 bases). Deletions cut 5 bases from V and 1 base from J, with 16 bases between. CDR3 length: 16 amino acids. Germline V gives CDR1 MGHDK, CDR2 SYGVNS. Supplemented by reference TRBV25-1 and TRBJ2-3, the full variable domain reads EADIYQTPRYLVIGTGKKITLECSQTMGHDKMYWYQQDPGMELHLIHYSYGVNSTEKGDLSSESTVSRIRTEHFPLTLESARPSHTSQYLCASSPPVGGGTDTQYFGPGTRLTVL.

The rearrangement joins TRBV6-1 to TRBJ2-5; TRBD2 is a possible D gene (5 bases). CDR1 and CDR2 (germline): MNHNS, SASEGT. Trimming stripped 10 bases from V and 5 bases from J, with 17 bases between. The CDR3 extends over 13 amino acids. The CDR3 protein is CATSPGMWETQYF. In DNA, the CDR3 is TGTGCCACCTCGCCGGGAATGTGGGAGACCCAGTACTTC.

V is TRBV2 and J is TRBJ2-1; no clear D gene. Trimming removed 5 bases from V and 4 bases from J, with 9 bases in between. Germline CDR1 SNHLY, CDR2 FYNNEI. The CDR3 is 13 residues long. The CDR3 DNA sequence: TGTGCCAGCAGTCCTGATCAATACAATGAGCAGTTCTTC. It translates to CASSPDQYNEQFF.

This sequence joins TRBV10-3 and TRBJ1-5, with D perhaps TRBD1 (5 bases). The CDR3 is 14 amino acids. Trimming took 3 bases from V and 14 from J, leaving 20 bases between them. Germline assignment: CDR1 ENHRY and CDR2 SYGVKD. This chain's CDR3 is CAISDQPGTAAEHF. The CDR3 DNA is TGTGCCATCAGTGATCAACCCGGGACCGCGGCGGAGCATTTT.

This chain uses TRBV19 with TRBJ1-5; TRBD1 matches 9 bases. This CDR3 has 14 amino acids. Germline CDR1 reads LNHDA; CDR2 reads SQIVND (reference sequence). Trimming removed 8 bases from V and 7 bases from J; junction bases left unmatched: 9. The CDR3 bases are TGTGCCAGTGGATCAGGACAGGGGAACCAGCCCCAGCATTTT. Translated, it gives CASGSGQGNQPQHF.

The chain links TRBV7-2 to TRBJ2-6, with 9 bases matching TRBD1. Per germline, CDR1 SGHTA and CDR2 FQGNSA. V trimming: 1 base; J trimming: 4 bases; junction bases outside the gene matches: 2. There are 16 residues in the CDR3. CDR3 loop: CASSLGGTGGANVLTF. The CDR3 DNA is TGTGCCAGCAGCTTAGGGGGGACAGGGGGGGCCAACGTCCTGACTTTC.

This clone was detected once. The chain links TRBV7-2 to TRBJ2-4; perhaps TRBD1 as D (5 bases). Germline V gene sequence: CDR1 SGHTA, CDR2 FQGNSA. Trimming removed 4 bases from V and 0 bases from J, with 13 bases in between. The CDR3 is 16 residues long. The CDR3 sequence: CASSSQTALAKNIQYF. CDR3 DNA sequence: TGTGCCAGCAGCTCGCAGACAGCACTAGCCAAAAACATTCAGTACTTC.